This T cell receptor beta chain was observed in a study of cytomegalovirus exposure and HLA in healthy donors. CDR1 is LGHNT, CDR2 FRNRAP, per germline. The length of the CDR3 is 18 residues. V gave up 0 bases and J gave up 0 bases, with 15 bases separating them. PCR used 60 Vbeta primers and 13 Jbeta primers. Assay used: immunoSEQ multiplex PCR; TCRdb lists only in-frame clones, some missing. The sample comprises 95,000 to 110,000 clones, 9.5% to 13% of which are singletons, and more than 5% rests with the top ten. This clone has more than one count but fewer than ten. The TCR was taken from a middle-aged man in good health and CMV-seropositive. Sequenced input: PBMCs. The rearrangement joins TRBV12-5 to TRBJ2-1, with a tentative D call TRBD2 (5 bases). The CDR3 loop is CASGLVEASGDSYNEQFF. In DNA, the CDR3 is TGTGCTAGTGGTTTGGTAGAAGCCAGCGGAGACTCCTACAATGAGCAGTTCTTC.